A selection of T cell receptor delta chains follows, all from one sample in a study of gammadelta T cells in human blood. TCRdb re-identified clones in the RT-PCR reads via CATT. The data show some 510 delta-chain clones, around 50% seen once. The sequencing sample was made of non-Vgamma9Vdelta2 gamma-delta T cells from infant blood. These receptors were collected from a human donor. CDR3s include the opening cysteine and the closing phenylalanine or tryptophan. Each record gives: D gene, V gene, CDR3 protein. The D gene is left open where the match is weak.

>TRDD3|TRDV2
CACDTDLTGGYSWDTRQMFF
>TRDD3|TRDV1
CALGEGGYGPLGGIPYTDKLIF
>TRDD3|TRDV1
CALGGPTYESGGYAYHRAPATDKLIF
>TRDD2|TRDV1
CALGELSSYVPGTHTDKLIF
>.|TRDV1
CALGELPAWGTDKLIF
>.|TRDV1
CALGESSYWGYSYTDKLIF
>TRDD3|TRDV1
CALGGHLGVGDGTGGPHPRGTDKLIF
>TRDD3|TRAV38-2/DV8
CAYRSSGDRSDDKLIF
>TRDD2|TRDV1
CALGDHPKAFLPYRGRHTDKLIF
>TRDD3|TRDV1
CALGEEGRLGGQYTDKLIF
>TRDD2|TRDV1
CALGDPAPPHLPLLTDKLIF
>TRDD3|TRDV1
CALGHRPSYWGTYTDKLIF
>TRDD3|TRDV2
CAWDSKPFWGIRGLIF
>TRDD3|TRDV1
CALGEKTFWEKGKSSLKRGWGILPDKLIF
>.|TRDV2
CACDNEYWSGSCGKLIF
>TRDD3|TRDV3
CAPGGTGGYADKLIF
>TRDD3|TRDV1
CALGEYRFFDWGIPSSWDTRQMFF
>TRDD3|TRDV1
CALGELLFAFLLTGGLGAYTDKLIF